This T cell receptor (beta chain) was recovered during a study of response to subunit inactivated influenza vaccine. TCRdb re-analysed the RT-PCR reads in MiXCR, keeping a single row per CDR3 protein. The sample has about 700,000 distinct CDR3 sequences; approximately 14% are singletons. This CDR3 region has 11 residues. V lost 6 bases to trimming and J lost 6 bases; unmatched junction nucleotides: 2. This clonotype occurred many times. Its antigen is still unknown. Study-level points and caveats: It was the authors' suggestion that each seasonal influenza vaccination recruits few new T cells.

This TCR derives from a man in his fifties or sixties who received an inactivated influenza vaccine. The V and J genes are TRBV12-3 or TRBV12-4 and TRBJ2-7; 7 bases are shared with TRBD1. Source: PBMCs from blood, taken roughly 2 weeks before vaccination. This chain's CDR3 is CASRTGFEQYF. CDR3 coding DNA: TGTGCCAGCAGGACAGGGTTCGAGCAGTACTTC.